This T cell receptor (beta chain) was captured by sequencing in a study of blood T cell repertoires in COVID-19. In the source study's methods: Amplifying reference gene primers gave estimates of nucleated cell counts. Profiling relied on immunoSEQ multiplex PCR, and the TCRdb table lists in-frame clones only, not all of them. V and J calls and clone size are given by that table; D and trimming were obtained from the DNA. The data hold approximately 270,000 clones, with under 85% observed a single time. The V segment lost 9 bases and the J segment 3 bases; nucleotides outside the gene matches: 16. CDR1 and CDR2 (germline): LNHDA, SQIVND (reference sequence). The length of the CDR3 is 17 residues.

This TCR was sampled from a human donor with COVID-19, enrolled during active disease. The donor label of this sample is uncertain. The sequencing input was peripheral blood. The gene calls are TRBV19 and TRBJ1-3, with TRBD1 matching 8 bases. The CDR3 DNA follows: TGTGCCAGACCCTCGATAATCCAGGGGGCGGATGGAAACACCATATATTTT. It codes for CARPSIIQGADGNTIYF.